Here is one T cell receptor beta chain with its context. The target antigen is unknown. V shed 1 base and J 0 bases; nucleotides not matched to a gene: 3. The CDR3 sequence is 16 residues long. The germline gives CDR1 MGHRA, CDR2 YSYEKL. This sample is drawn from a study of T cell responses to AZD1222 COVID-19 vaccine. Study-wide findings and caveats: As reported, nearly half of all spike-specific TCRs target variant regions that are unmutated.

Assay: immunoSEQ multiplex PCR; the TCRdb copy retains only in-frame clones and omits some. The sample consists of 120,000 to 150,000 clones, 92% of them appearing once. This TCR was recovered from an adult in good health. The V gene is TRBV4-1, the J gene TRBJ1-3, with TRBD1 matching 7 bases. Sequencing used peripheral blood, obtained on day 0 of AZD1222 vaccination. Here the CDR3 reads CASSQGTGSSGNTIYF. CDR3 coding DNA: TGCGCCAGCAGCCAAGGGACAGGAAGCTCTGGAAACACCATATATTTT.